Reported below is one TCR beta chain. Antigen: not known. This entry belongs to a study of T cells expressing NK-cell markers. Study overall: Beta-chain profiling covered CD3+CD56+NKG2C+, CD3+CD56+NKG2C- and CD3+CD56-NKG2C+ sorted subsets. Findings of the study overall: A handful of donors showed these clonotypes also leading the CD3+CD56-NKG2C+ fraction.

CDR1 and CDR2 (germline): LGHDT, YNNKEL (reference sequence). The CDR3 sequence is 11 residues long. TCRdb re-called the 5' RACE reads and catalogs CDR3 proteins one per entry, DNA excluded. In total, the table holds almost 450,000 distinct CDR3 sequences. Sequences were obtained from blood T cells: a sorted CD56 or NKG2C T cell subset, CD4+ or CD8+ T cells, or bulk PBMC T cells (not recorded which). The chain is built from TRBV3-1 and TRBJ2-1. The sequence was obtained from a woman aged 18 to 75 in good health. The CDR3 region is CASSQAHEQFF.